Included here is one T cell receptor beta chain sequence, with context. Per the study methods: Amplifying reference gene primers gave estimates of nucleated cell counts. Assay: immunoSEQ multiplex PCR; the TCRdb copy retains only in-frame clones and omits some. V, J and clone size are those of that table, while D and trimming were read from the DNA. The sample carries over 300,000 clones, 89% recorded once. This record comes from a study of blood T cell repertoires in COVID-19. Study-level information: The United States, Italy and Spain were the sources of the acute and convalescent COVID-19 samples.

The CDR3 is 16 residues long. Per germline, CDR1 ENHRY and CDR2 SYGVKD. Trimming removed 0 bases from V and 0 bases from J; junction bases left unmatched: 2. The rearrangement links TRBV10-3 to TRBJ1-2, with 9 bases lining up with TRBD1. The clonotype originates from a man aged 18 to 35 who had recovered from COVID-19. What was sequenced was peripheral blood. The DNA for the CDR3 is TGTGCCATCAGTGAGTCTTGGGACAGGGCTAACTATGGCTACACCTTC. The encoded protein is CAISESWDRANYGYTF.